Shown below are 30 T cell receptor beta chains from a single sample sequenced in a study of OX40 agonist ivuxolimab in advanced cancers. Repertoires were generated with immunoSEQ multiplex PCR, while TCRdb's copy carries only in-frame clones and drops some. The sample carries roughly 93,000 clones, around 90% recorded once. This material consisted of CD4+ or CD8+ T cells sorted from blood, taken in a trial of the OX40 agonist ivuxolimab. Receptors were obtained from an adult with an advanced solid tumor such as melanoma, head and neck, liver or kidney cancer.

A few counts support this clone. This chain connects TRBV5-1 to TRBJ1-1, with D uncertain. The CDR3 is 15 amino acids. Germline V gene lookup returns CDR1 SGHRS and CDR2 YFSETQ. Trimming left V 0 bases short and J 1 base short, with 10 bases between. CDR3 DNA sequence: TGCGCCAGCAGCTTGGATGGAGTCGGGAACACTGAAGCTTTCTTT. Translating gives CASSLDGVGNTEAFF.

The rearrangement joins TRBV10-3 to TRBJ2-3; D is unclear. This CDR3 has 11 residues. Germline-derived CDR1 and CDR2 are ENHRY and SYGVKD. V was cut by 10 bases and J by 5 bases, with 10 bases left in between. CDR3 DNA sequence: TGTGCCACCTCCTTATTAGATACGCAGTATTTT. This encodes CATSLLDTQYF.

CDR3 nucleotides: TGTGCCAGCAGCTTAGTTAAACGGGACAGTCCCTACGAGCAGTACTTC. This sequence encodes CASSLVKRDSPYEQYF. The chain is built from TRBV11-3 and TRBJ2-7, with TRBD1 matching over 7 bases. Germline V gene lookup returns CDR1 SGHNT and CDR2 YENEEA. CDR3 size: 16 residues. Losses at the gene ends were 1 base for V and 2 bases for J; bases not matched to a gene: 8.

This clone was detected once. This rearrangement joins TRBV7-9 to TRBJ2-7; D gene unclear. V lost 5 bases, J lost 3 bases, and 14 bases lay in between. The CDR3 is 14 amino acids. Germline V gene lookup returns CDR1 SEHNR and CDR2 FQNEAQ (reference sequence). The chain's CDR3 is CASSPGTGIYEQYF. CDR3 coding DNA: TGTGCCAGCAGCCCAGGTACGGGTATCTACGAGCAGTACTTC.

The gene calls are TRBV28 and TRBJ2-3, with 9 bases lining up with TRBD2. This CDR3 has 16 amino acids. J lost 3 bases, V lost 1 base, and 5 bases had no gene match. Germline lookup yields CDR1 MDHEN and CDR2 SYDVKM. In DNA form, the CDR3 reads TGTGCCAGCAGTTTATCAGCGGGAGGCGGGACAGATACGCAGTATTTT. Encoded protein: CASSLSAGGGTDTQYF. The variable domain in full, with the rest retrieved from reference TRBV28 and TRBJ2-3, is DVKVTQSSRYLVKRTGEKVFLECVQDMDHENMFWYRQDPGLGLRLIYFSYDVKMKEKGDIPEGYSVSREKKERFSLILESASTNQTSMYLCASSLSAGGGTDTQYFGPGTRLTVL.

The chain links TRBV19 to TRBJ2-4, with D tentatively TRBD2 (6 bases). Per the germline V gene, CDR1 is LNHDA and CDR2 is SQIVND (reference sequence). The CDR3 has 16 residues. Trimming took off 5 bases at V and 12 bases at J, with 26 bases between the two ends. CDR3 nucleotide sequence: TGTGCCAGTAGTTTCTCCGGGACCGGGGTAGGAGGGTCTCAGTACTTC. Amino acid sequence: CASSFSGTGVGGSQYF.

The gene calls are TRBV6-5 and TRBJ2-5; 9 bases are a match to TRBD1. CDR1 and CDR2 (germline): MNHEY, SVGAGI. Losses at the gene ends were 6 bases for V and 5 bases for J; bases not matched to a gene: 4. CDR3 size: 13 residues. The CDR3 DNA reads as TGTGCCAGCAGAACAGGGGGCGGCGAGACCCAGTACTTC. The encoded protein is CASRTGGGETQYF.

The chain employs TRBV28 and TRBJ1-2; D is perhaps TRBD1 (6 bases). Between the trimmed V and J ends, which lost 3 bases and 4 bases, there was a span of 9 bases. CDR1 MDHEN and CDR2 SYDVKM come from the germline V gene. This CDR3 has 13 residues. For the CDR3, the DNA is TGTGCCAGCAGTTTGAACAGGGTCTATGGCTACACCTTC. Encoded protein: CASSLNRVYGYTF.

CDR3 sequence reads: CASSFWGGLETQYF. CDR3 in DNA: TGTGCCAGCAGTTTTTGGGGAGGGTTAGAGACCCAGTACTTC. This sequence joins TRBV27 and TRBJ2-5; 7 positions match TRBD2. CDR1 is MNHEY, CDR2 SMNVEV, per germline (reference sequence). The CDR3 loop spans 14 amino acids. Unmatched junction bases numbered 5, after V lost 3 bases and J lost 4 bases.

The chain links TRBV25-1 to TRBJ2-5, with D unclear. CDR1 is MGHDK and CDR2 is SYGVNS in the germline V gene. This CDR3 has 15 residues. V was cut by 0 bases and J by 2 bases, with 10 bases left in between. The CDR3 region has the DNA TGTGCCAGCAGTGAATACTCCGCGTGGCAAGAGACCCAGTACTTC. Amino acids: CASSEYSAWQETQYF.

This chain joins TRBV11-1 and TRBJ2-7; 7 bases are a match to TRBD1. V shed 5 bases and J 2 bases; nucleotides not matched to a gene: 6. CDR1 SGHAT and CDR2 FQDESV come from the germline V gene (reference sequence). The CDR3 loop spans 14 amino acids. The CDR3: CASSARDRTYEQYF. The CDR3 DNA reads TGTGCCAGCAGCGCCAGGGACAGAACCTACGAGCAGTACTTC.

For the CDR3, the DNA is TGCGCCAGCAGCTTGTTCAGGGAGTCGGGCGAGCAGTTCTTC. It codes for CASSLFRESGEQFF. The gene calls are TRBV5-1 and TRBJ2-1; either TRBD1 or TRBD2 may supply D (5 bases each). Germline-derived CDR1 and CDR2 are SGHRS and YFSETQ. Between the trimmed V and J ends, which lost 1 base and 10 bases, there was a span of 15 bases. The CDR3 spans 14 residues.

The chain has TRBV5-6 and TRBJ1-2; the D is unclear. Per germline, CDR1 SGHDT and CDR2 YYEEEE. The CDR3 totals 14 residues. V lost 1 base and J 3 bases, leaving 10 bases between the germline ends. DNA of the CDR3: TGTGCCAGCAGCTTGACGGGGTCTTACTATGGCTACACCTTC. Amino acid sequence: CASSLTGSYYGYTF.

The CDR3 region has the DNA TGTGCCAGCAGCCCGGACAGGACCCCACGGAACACTGAAGCTTTCTTT. Residues: CASSPDRTPRNTEAFF. V gene TRBV27 combines with J gene TRBJ1-1, with TRBD1 matching over 7 bases. This CDR3 contains 16 residues. Trimming took 6 bases from V and 1 from J; bases not matched to a gene: 11. Germline V gene lookup returns CDR1 MNHEY and CDR2 SMNVEV (reference sequence).

The chain couples TRBV19 to TRBJ2-6; TRBD1 might be the D (6 bases). V was trimmed by 6 bases and J by 0 bases, leaving 15 bases between them. The CDR3 extends over 17 amino acids. CDR1 and CDR2 (germline): LNHDA, SQIVND (reference sequence). The CDR3 is CASSLGQSYSGANVLTF. CDR3 bases: TGTGCCAGTAGCCTCGGACAGAGCTACTCTGGGGCCAACGTCCTGACTTTC.

This chain connects TRBV6-6 to TRBJ2-7, with a possible D match to TRBD1 (8 bases). Trimming shortened V by 7 bases and J by 3 bases, and 13 bases separated the two germline ends. Germline V gives CDR1 MNHNY, CDR2 SVGAGI (reference sequence). CDR3 length equals 13 residues. CDR3 protein: CASKAGTGYEQYF. Written as DNA, the CDR3 is TGTGCCAGCAAAGCGGGGACAGGCTACGAGCAGTACTTC.

The J gene is TRBJ2-7, the V gene TRBV28, with unresolved D. The CDR3 is 13 amino acids. The V end lost 3 bases, the J end lost 2 bases, and 8 bases lay between the germline ends. From germline, CDR1 is MDHEN and CDR2 SYDVKM. The CDR3 is CASSLAGPYEQYF. The CDR3 DNA sequence: TGTGCCAGCAGTTTGGCAGGTCCCTACGAGCAGTACTTC.

This chain joins TRBV7-2 and TRBJ2-2; 12 nucleotides line up with TRBD2. Germline V CDR1 and CDR2: SGHTA, FQGNSA. The V segment lost 3 bases and the J segment 0 bases; nucleotides outside the gene matches: 2. The CDR3 totals 17 residues. CDR3 loop: CASSLLAGGTNTGELFF. In DNA form, the CDR3 reads TGTGCCAGCAGCTTGCTAGCGGGGGGGACGAACACCGGGGAGCTGTTTTTT.

The chain recombines TRBV28 with TRBJ2-7, with TRBD2 matching over 11 bases. This CDR3 has 14 amino acids. In germline, CDR1 is MDHEN, CDR2 SYDVKM. Trimming removed 5 bases from V and 12 bases from J; junction bases left unmatched: 12. The CDR3 DNA reads as TGTGCCAGCAGTCTGGGACTAGCGGATGCTATGGGGTACTTC. Encoded protein: CASSLGLADAMGYF.

The chain joins TRBV28 to TRBJ1-2; a weak D match, TRBD1 (5 bases). Trimming took 8 bases from V and 8 from J, leaving 18 bases between them. The CDR3 has 13 amino acids. Germline CDR1 and CDR2: MDHEN and SYDVKM. CDR3 loop: CASGSRVVGGYTF. In DNA form, the CDR3 reads TGTGCCAGCGGTTCCAGGGTGGTTGGAGGCTACACCTTC.

This chain connects TRBV30 to TRBJ2-2, with D possibly matching TRBD2 (5 bases). The CDR3 is 14 amino acids. Trimming shortened V by 3 bases and J by 5 bases, and 13 bases separated the two germline ends. CDR1 and CDR2 from the germline V gene are GTSNPN and SVGIG (reference sequence). The CDR3 sequence: CAWRAGMRTGELFF. The CDR3 DNA reads as TGTGCCTGGAGAGCCGGGATGAGGACCGGGGAGCTGTTTTTT.

J is TRBJ2-1 and V is TRBV14; 14 positions match TRBD2. J was trimmed by 1 base and V by 2 bases; bases with no gene match: 7. CDR3 length: 19 residues. Germline CDR1 and CDR2: SGHDN and FVKESK. CDR3 sequence reads: CASSQRPGLAGVSYNEQFF. DNA of the CDR3: TGTGCCAGCAGCCAACGACCGGGACTAGCGGGAGTGTCCTACAATGAGCAGTTCTTC.

This rearrangement joins TRBV30 to TRBJ1-1; 7 bases line up with TRBD1. After removal of 1 base from V and 4 bases from J, the junction contained 9 bases not matched to a gene. In germline, CDR1 is GTSNPN, CDR2 SVGIG (reference sequence). CDR3 length: 15 amino acids. The chain's CDR3 is CAWSAFLRGGTEAFF. The CDR3 DNA follows: TGTGCCTGGAGTGCGTTCCTCAGGGGGGGCACTGAAGCTTTCTTT.

The V and J genes are TRBV28 and TRBJ1-1, with 8 bases identical to TRBD1. Germline V gene lookup returns CDR1 MDHEN and CDR2 SYDVKM. J gave up 11 bases and V 2 bases, and 7 bases lay outside the gene matches. The CDR3 consists of 13 residues. The CDR3 DNA sequence: TGTGCCAGCAGTTTACAGGGGGCGTTTACGGCTTTCTTT. This gives the protein CASSLQGAFTAFF. Looking up the rest from reference TRBV28 and TRBJ1-1 gives the full variable domain: DVKVTQSSRYLVKRTGEKVFLECVQDMDHENMFWYRQDPGLGLRLIYFSYDVKMKEKGDIPEGYSVSREKKERFSLILESASTNQTSMYLCASSLQGAFTAFFGQGTRLTVV.

The count of this clone is one. A read error may account for a junction end that differs from germline. The chain has TRBV15 and TRBJ2-5, with TRBD1 matching over 8 bases. The DNA end favors TRBJ2-7, so the J call may be wrong. Germline V gene sequence: CDR1 LNHNV, CDR2 YYDKDF (reference sequence). The CDR3 sequence is 14 residues long. The CDR3 DNA reads TGTGCCACCAGCCGAGACAGGGGCCCCTACGAGCAGTACTTC. Its protein product is CATSRDRGPYEQYF.

The CDR3, as DNA: TGTGCCAGCAGTCCAGGGGGCGTTTTTGGGACCCAGTACTTC. It is translated as CASSPGGVFGTQYF. The gene calls are TRBV28 and TRBJ2-5, with 8 nucleotides matching TRBD1. CDR3 length: 14 amino acids. In germline, CDR1 is MDHEN, CDR2 SYDVKM. The ends lost 5 bases at V and 7 bases at J; junction bases unmatched: 9.

The V call is TRBV5-1, the J call TRBJ2-1; TRBD2 aligns across 7 bases. Germline V gene lookup returns CDR1 SGHRS and CDR2 YFSETQ. The CDR3 runs to 17 residues. Trimming took 4 bases from V and 0 from J; bases not matched to a gene: 10. The CDR3 loop reads CASSHLTSQSSYNEQFF. The CDR3, as DNA: TGCGCCAGCAGCCACTTGACTAGCCAGAGCTCCTACAATGAGCAGTTCTTC.

V gene TRBV5-5 combines with J gene TRBJ2-2, with TRBD1 matching over 10 bases. Germline CDR1 and CDR2: SGHKS and YYEKEE (reference sequence). With 4 bases clipped from V and 6 bases from J, the junction kept 15 bases outside the gene matches. The CDR3 loop spans 18 amino acids. Here the CDR3 DNA reads TGTGCCAGCAGCACGCTAATAGCGGACAGGGGGTTCCCCGGGGAGCTGTTTTTT. The encoded protein is CASSTLIADRGFPGELFF.

The chain recombines TRBV4-2 with TRBJ2-7; 7 nucleotides align to TRBD1. This CDR3 spans 13 amino acids. V trimming: 3 bases; J trimming: 4 bases; junction bases outside the gene matches: 3. CDR1 and CDR2 (germline): LGHNA, YNFKEQ. The CDR3 region is CASSQLTGYEQYF. The CDR3, as DNA: TGTGCCAGCAGCCAGTTGACAGGGTACGAGCAGTACTTC.

The J gene is TRBJ1-6, the V gene TRBV6-4; D gene unclear. Trimming shortened V by 10 bases and J by 7 bases, and 14 bases separated the two germline ends. The CDR3 runs to 13 residues. Germline V gives CDR1 MRHNA, CDR2 SNTAGT. The DNA of the CDR3 is TGTGCCACGGCGGTCCAACAAAATTCACCCCTCCACTTT. It translates to CATAVQQNSPLHF.